Each of the 5 T cell receptor beta chains below was sequenced from the same sample in a study of blood T cells in healthy people across ages (dated by TCRdb to about 2015). Library prep was done by 5' RACE. The data were produced on an Illumina HiSeq 2500. The second PCR ran for roughly 6 to 11 cycles and used a J-beta primer mix along with a sample-barcoded 5' primer. TCRdb passed the public sequencing reads through fastp at Q25 and MiXCR, retaining productive beta sequences. Every CDR3 protein is listed once, alongside the most common genes and DNA of its rows. For this sample the table gives 1.5 million to 2 million distinct CDR3 sequences, of which around 35% were detected only once. The ten largest clones represent approximately 10% of the sample. Input material: blood. The receptors here all came from a woman aged 30 to 39 in good health.

This clonotype was counted only a few times. This sequence joins TRBV4-2 and TRBJ1-5; TRBD1 agrees at 7 bases. The V gene's germline CDR1 is LGHNA and CDR2 YNFKEQ. This CDR3 has 19 amino acids. Unmatched junction bases numbered 16, after V lost 5 bases and J lost 0 bases. The CDR3 protein is CASSKTTGSGHNSNQPQHF. In DNA, the CDR3 is TGTGCCAGCAGCAAAACGACAGGGAGCGGACACAATAGCAATCAGCCCCAGCATTTT.

This clonotype was counted only a few times. The chain carries TRBV11-2 and TRBJ2-7, with 7 nucleotides matching TRBD1. V gave up 1 base and J gave up 3 bases; unmatched junction bases: 12. CDR1 SGHAT and CDR2 FQNNGV come from the germline V gene. The CDR3 is made up of 17 amino acids. CDR3 coding DNA: TGTGCCAGCAGCTTAGGGGGGACAGCCGGGTTAGGCTACGAGCAGTACTTC. Amino acid sequence: CASSLGGTAGLGYEQYF. Filled out from reference TRBV11-2 and TRBJ2-7, the complete variable domain reads EAGVAQSPRYKIIEKRQSVAFWCNPISGHATLYWYQQILGQGPKLLIQFQNNGVVDDSQLPKDRFSAERLKGVDSTLKIQPAKLEDSAVYLCASSLGGTAGLGYEQYFGPGTRLTVT.

The chain carries TRBV7-2 and TRBJ2-2; D assignment may be TRBD1 or TRBD2 (5 bases each). CDR1 is SGHTA and CDR2 is FQGNSA in the germline V gene. This CDR3 has 14 amino acids. The V end was cut by 1 base, the J end by 4 bases, with 7 bases between. As DNA, the CDR3 is TGTGCCAGCAGCTTAGTGAGGGGCACCGGGGAGCTGTTTTTT. This encodes CASSLVRGTGELFF.

This clonotype has just a few counts. The chain is built from TRBV20-1 and TRBJ2-3; D possibly corresponds to TRBD2 (5 bases). This CDR3 comprises 19 residues. Germline V CDR1 and CDR2: DFQATT, SNEGSKA (reference sequence). The CDR3 DNA is TGCCGGGATCTCAAAGGGCCGGTGCTTTCTCGCCAGTACACAGATACGCAGTATTTT. Translation gives CRDLKGPVLSRQYTDTQYF.

The V call is TRBV11-2, the J call TRBJ2-7; 11 bases fit TRBD2. Unmatched junction bases numbered 8, after V lost 5 bases and J lost 2 bases. There are 16 residues in the CDR3. CDR1 and CDR2 (germline): SGHAT, FQNNGV. The DNA for the CDR3 is TGTGCCAGCAGCCCGTTAGCGGGAGGGCCCCCCTACGAGCAGTACTTC. Residues: CASSPLAGGPPYEQYF.